The next 25 T cell receptor beta chains were all read from a single sample in a study of shared clonotypes between healthy human individuals. TCRdb's table, derived via immunoSEQ multiplex PCR, lists solely in-frame clones and lacks some. The sample contains a few million clones, approximately 94% of which appear only once. Input material: naive CD4+ T cells sorted from blood. The sample's subset: CD45RA+ positively selected. These receptors all come from a man aged 18-30 years in good health.

In its sample, this clone was seen a few times. This sequence joins TRBV6-5 and TRBJ1-6, with D unresolved. Germline CDR1 is MNHEY and CDR2 is SVGAGI. V lost 5 bases and J 9 bases, leaving 11 bases between the germline ends. The CDR3 is 13 residues long. CDR3 residues: CASSVHLSSPLHF. The CDR3 DNA reads TGTGCCAGCAGTGTCCATTTATCTTCACCCCTCCACTTT.

V and J are TRBV5-1 and TRBJ1-2, with no clear D. Between the trimmed V and J ends, which lost 4 bases and 3 bases, there was a span of 13 bases. This CDR3 is 14 amino acids long. The germline gives CDR1 SGHRS, CDR2 YFSETQ. CDR3 loop: CASSPDGSHYGYTF. The DNA of the CDR3 is TGCGCCAGCAGCCCTGATGGGTCCCACTATGGCTACACCTTC.

J is TRBJ2-7 and V is TRBV30; D perhaps matches TRBD2 (6 bases). This CDR3 is built from 13 residues. V was shortened by 5 bases and J by 0 bases, with 11 bases between the two germline ends. Germline V gives CDR1 GTSNPN, CDR2 SVGIG (reference sequence). In nucleotides, the CDR3 is TGTGCCTGGGGGCTCGGGGGCTCCTACGAGCAGTACTTC. It is translated as CAWGLGGSYEQYF.

The V gene is TRBV4-3, the J gene TRBJ2-3; the match to TRBD2 covers 12 bases. Germline V gene lookup returns CDR1 LGHNA and CDR2 YSLEER. The CDR3 has 19 amino acids. V dropped 1 base and J dropped 2; count of bases not matched to a gene: 10. The CDR3 nucleotides are TGCGCCAGCAGCCAAGCGCTGACTAGCGGGGGCTCTATCACAGATACGCAGTATTTT. Its protein product is CASSQALTSGGSITDTQYF.

This clone showed up just once. V gene TRBV9 combines with J gene TRBJ2-7, with a possible D match to TRBD2 (5 bases). Per germline, CDR1 SGDLS and CDR2 YYNGEE. This CDR3 has 12 amino acids. V gave up 0 bases and J gave up 7 bases, with 8 bases separating them. CDR3 DNA sequence: TGTGCCAGCAGCGTAGCTCTAGCAGAGCAGTACTTC. Amino acid sequence: CASSVALAEQYF.

DNA of the CDR3: TGCGCCAGCAATGGGATCGGGGAGCTGTTTTTT. Residues: CASNGIGELFF. The chain uses TRBV5-1 and TRBJ2-2; D unclear. Looked up from germline, CDR1 is SGHRS and CDR2 is YFSETQ. This CDR3 comprises 11 residues. V lost 6 bases, J lost 7 bases, and 7 bases lay in between.

For this clone: Other DNA sequences from this sample encode an identical CDR3 as well. V usage is TRBV6-5 and J usage is TRBJ1-1; D ambiguous. Germline CDR1 and CDR2: MNHEY and SVGAGI. CDR3 length: 15 residues. Trimming took off 0 bases at V and 0 bases at J, with 8 bases between the two ends. CDR3 amino acids: CASSYSGRMNTEAFF. The CDR3 nucleotides are TGTGCCAGCAGTTACTCGGGAAGGATGAACACTGAAGCTTTCTTT.

This chain links TRBV2 with TRBJ1-5; a possible D gene is TRBD1 (6 bases). With 7 bases removed from V and 2 bases from J, the gap between germline ends came to 15 bases. The CDR3 length is 15 residues. Germline V gene sequence: CDR1 SNHLY, CDR2 FYNNEI. CDR3 amino acids: CASTWGQGGNQPQHF. CDR3 nucleotides: TGTGCCAGCACCTGGGGGCAGGGCGGCAATCAGCCCCAGCATTTT.

This clone was seen just once. V usage is TRBV5-4 and J usage is TRBJ2-7; TRBD2 agrees at 12 bases. Trimming removed 4 bases from V and 5 bases from J; junction bases left unmatched: 4. This CDR3 has 14 amino acids. Germline V lookup: CDR1 SGHNT, CDR2 YYREEE (reference sequence). The CDR3 DNA follows: TGTGCCAGCAGCCTAGCGGGAGGGCGGAACGAGCAGTACTTC. Translation gives CASSLAGGRNEQYF. Supplemented by reference TRBV5-4 and TRBJ2-7, the full variable domain reads ETGVTQSPTHLIKTRGQQVTLRCSSQSGHNTVSWYQQALGQGPQFIFQYYREEENGRGNFPPRFSGLQFPNYSSELNVNALELDDSALYLCASSLAGGRNEQYFGPGTRLTVT.

The chain carries TRBV25-1 and TRBJ2-2; 8 bases line up with TRBD1. In germline, CDR1 is MGHDK, CDR2 SYGVNS. Trimming at V came to 3 bases and at J to 1 base, leaving 4 bases not matched to a gene. This CDR3 has 16 residues. CDR3 nucleotide sequence: TGTGCCAGCAGTGATCCCGGGACAGGGAACACCGGGGAGCTGTTTTTT. Its protein product is CASSDPGTGNTGELFF.

V gene TRBV6-4 combines with J gene TRBJ2-5, with 9 bases fitting TRBD1. In germline, CDR1 is MRHNA, CDR2 SNTAGT. The CDR3 loop spans 15 amino acids. The CDR3 loop reads CAKHYRGPFQETQYF. CDR3 bases: TGTGCTAAACATTACAGGGGGCCTTTCCAAGAGACCCAGTACTTC.

The rearrangement links TRBV5-6 to TRBJ1-6; D is perhaps TRBD1 (6 bases). V lost 3 bases to trimming and J lost 9 bases, with 16 bases between them. CDR1 is SGHDT, CDR2 YYEEEE, per germline. The CDR3 runs 15 residues. As DNA, the CDR3 is TGTGCCAGCAGCTGGTCAAGAACAGGGATTTCACCCCTCCACTTT. Amino acid sequence: CASSWSRTGISPLHF.

The J gene is TRBJ1-6, the V gene TRBV19, with D possibly TRBD1 on 6 matching bases. This CDR3 is built from 15 residues. Germline loops: CDR1 LNHDA, CDR2 SQIVND (reference sequence). V was shortened by 7 bases and J by 6 bases, with 16 bases between the two germline ends. CDR3 nucleotides: TGTGCCAGTACCCCCCAGGACAGCGCTAATTCACCCCTCCACTTT. The encoded protein is CASTPQDSANSPLHF.

V and J are TRBV7-2 and TRBJ1-2; no firm D call. The V end lost 1 base, the J end lost 8 bases, and 8 bases lay between the germline ends. This CDR3 has 12 amino acids. Per germline, CDR1 SGHTA and CDR2 FQGNSA. The CDR3 spells CASSLDIGGYTF. DNA of the CDR3: TGTGCCAGCAGCTTAGATATCGGAGGCTACACCTTC. Based on the CDR3 plus reference TRBV7-2 and TRBJ1-2, the full variable domain is GAGVSQSPSNKVTEKGKDVELRCDPISGHTALYWYRQSLGQGLEFLIYFQGNSAPDKSGLPSDRFSAERTGGSVSTLTIQRTQQEDSAVYLCASSLDIGGYTFGSGTRLTVV.

This chain joins TRBV5-6 and TRBJ2-7; TRBD2 aligns across 8 bases. Germline V CDR1 and CDR2: SGHDT, YYEEEE. The trim removed 4 bases at V and 3 bases at J, leaving 9 bases unmatched. There are 15 residues in the CDR3. The CDR3 DNA sequence: TGTGCCAGCAGCCCCGACGCGGGAGGAGACTACGAGCAGTACTTC. Protein: CASSPDAGGDYEQYF.

This clone was seen only once. CDR3 in amino acids: CASSRTSTNPSGNTIYF. DNA for the CDR3: TGTGCCAGTAGTCGAACATCGACGAACCCCTCTGGAAACACCATATATTTT. V gene TRBV19 combines with J gene TRBJ1-3; D ambiguous. Germline loops: CDR1 LNHDA, CDR2 SQIVND (reference sequence). This CDR3 comprises 17 residues. Trimming stripped 5 bases from V and 0 bases from J, with 17 bases between.

A word on this clone: At one end the junction does not follow the germline gene, possibly because of a read error. J is TRBJ1-6 and V is TRBV5-1; the D is unclear. CDR1 SGHRS and CDR2 YFSETQ come from the germline V gene. The CDR3 is made up of 15 amino acids. DNA of the CDR3: TGCGCCAGCAGTTTGGTGGGCTACCATAATTCACCCCTCCACTTT. Protein: CASSLVGYHNSPLHF.

This chain uses TRBV7-7 with TRBJ2-3; D remains unclear. This CDR3 contains 15 residues. Germline values: CDR1 SSHAT, CDR2 FNYEAQ (reference sequence). The CDR3: CAGPLDPASTDTQYF. The CDR3 region has the DNA TGTGCAGGACCGCTAGATCCTGCTAGCACAGATACGCAGTATTTT.

The rearrangement joins TRBV15 to TRBJ1-1, with D perhaps TRBD1 (6 bases). Trimming removed 1 base from V and 2 bases from J, with 14 bases in between. This CDR3 contains 16 residues. Germline V gives CDR1 LNHNV, CDR2 YYDKDF (reference sequence). CDR3 sequence (DNA): TGTGCCACCAGCAGAGGGACCGGGACACTTAACACTGAAGCTTTCTTT. Translated: CATSRGTGTLNTEAFF.

This clone was counted once. The CDR3 loop is CASGGDTDTQYF. The CDR3 region has the DNA TGTGCCAGCGGGGGGGATACAGATACGCAGTATTTT. This sequence joins TRBV9 and TRBJ2-3, with 7 positions matching TRBD2. Germline V gene data show CDR1 as SGDLS and CDR2 as YYNGEE. V was pared by 7 bases and J by 3 bases, with 2 bases of the junction left unmatched. This CDR3 is built from 12 residues.

This chain links TRBV5-6 with TRBJ2-1; the match to TRBD2 covers 9 bases. Trimming removed 4 bases from V and 8 bases from J; junction bases left unmatched: 10. CDR1 is SGHDT, CDR2 YYEEEE, per germline. The CDR3 runs to 15 residues. The CDR3 reads CASSRFSGSNYEQFF. The CDR3 DNA reads as TGTGCCAGCAGCCGGTTTAGCGGGAGTAACTATGAGCAGTTCTTC.

The J gene is TRBJ2-7, the V gene TRBV4-1, with a tentative D call TRBD1 (5 bases). CDR3 size: 15 residues. Germline loops: CDR1 MGHRA, CDR2 YSYEKL. Trimming pared 0 bases from V and 4 bases from J, leaving 13 bases between. In DNA form, the CDR3 reads TGCGCCAGCAGCCAAGAAGCTCCAGGGCGATACGAGCAGTACTTC. This translates into CASSQEAPGRYEQYF.

This chain links TRBV7-9 with TRBJ1-2, with 12 bases aligning to TRBD1. This CDR3 spans 15 amino acids. Per germline, CDR1 SEHNR and CDR2 FQNEAQ (reference sequence). V shed 1 base, J shed 5 bases, and the junction held 2 bases outside the gene matches. This CDR3 is CASSLVGQGAYGYTF. DNA of the CDR3: TGTGCCAGCAGCTTAGTGGGACAGGGGGCATATGGCTACACCTTC.

This rearrangement joins TRBV7-2 to TRBJ2-2; D call uncertain. CDR1 is SGHTA, CDR2 FQGNSA, per germline. The CDR3 sequence is 14 residues long. Trimming pared 4 bases from V and 9 bases from J, leaving 15 bases between. The CDR3 loop reads CASSSYRGRRELFF. The DNA for the CDR3 is TGTGCCAGCAGCTCCTACCGAGGACGCCGGGAGCTGTTTTTT.

The chain employs TRBV6-5 and TRBJ1-1, with D unclear. Germline V CDR1 and CDR2: MNHEY, SVGAGI. Trimming removed 6 bases at V and 3 bases at J, with 11 bases between. The CDR3 is 13 amino acids. The CDR3 DNA is TGTGCCAGCAGGAACTTGGAGGACACTGAAGCTTTCTTT. It translates to CASRNLEDTEAFF.